This TCR beta chain was retrieved from a study of cytomegalovirus exposure and HLA in healthy donors. Study details: There were around 100 million unique TCR beta sequences, drawn from approximately 190 million T cells, in an earlier analysis. Caucasian-associated ancestry cluster membership applied to less than 85% of 398 genotyped donors.

On this clone itself: The antigen remains unidentified.

PCR employed 60 Vbeta and 13 Jbeta primers. Clones were sequenced by immunoSEQ multiplex PCR, and TCRdb holds only the in-frame ones, with some missing. The sample contains about 300,000 clones, 86% of which appear only once. Points from the study as a whole: Apparent HLA restriction characterized most CMV-associated TCR beta chains in a later analysis.

The V end lost 0 bases, the J end lost 4 bases, and 14 bases lay between the germline ends. Per germline, CDR1 SGDLS and CDR2 YYNGEE. This CDR3 is 15 amino acids long. The origin of this receptor is a man aged 35 to 55 in good health and CMV-seropositive. V is TRBV9 and J is TRBJ2-7; no reliable D call. The sequencing sample was made of PBMCs. CDR3 DNA sequence: TGTGCCAGCAGCGTAGCTACTGTGGAAGCGTACGAGCAGTACTTC. Its translation is CASSVATVEAYEQYF.